The 21 T cell receptor beta chains below come from one sample, sequenced in a study of shared clonotypes between healthy human individuals. TCRdb keeps only in-frame clones here, not all; method: immunoSEQ multiplex PCR. The sample contains 150,000 to 200,000 clones, approximately 92% of which appear only once. Source material: naive CD4+ T cells sorted from blood. Noted subset: CD45RA+ positively selected. The receptors derive from a woman in her 30s in good health.

The chain is built from TRBV19 and TRBJ2-1; 7 positions match TRBD2. The V segment lost 10 bases and the J segment 0 bases; nucleotides outside the gene matches: 9. Germline V gives CDR1 LNHDA, CDR2 SQIVND (reference sequence). This CDR3 comprises 15 residues. CDR3 region: CATANLADSYNEQFF. For the CDR3, the DNA is TGTGCCACCGCGAACCTAGCGGACTCCTACAATGAGCAGTTCTTC.

This chain connects TRBV4-1 to TRBJ2-1, with 9 nucleotides matching TRBD2. Germline V CDR1 and CDR2: MGHRA, YSYEKL. The CDR3 contains 17 residues. After removal of 5 bases from V and 3 bases from J, the junction contained 11 bases not matched to a gene. CDR3 amino acids: CASSWVAGGGDYNEQFF. The DNA for the CDR3 is TGCGCCAGCAGCTGGGTAGCGGGCGGGGGGGACTACAATGAGCAGTTCTTC.

The chain links TRBV15 to TRBJ1-2, with TRBD1 as a possible D gene (5 bases). Trimming removed 6 bases from V and 1 base from J, with 12 bases in between. CDR3 length: 14 residues. CDR1 is LNHNV, CDR2 YYDKDF, per germline (reference sequence). The CDR3 is CATRPGGFNYGYTF. CDR3 coding DNA: TGTGCCACCAGACCGGGGGGGTTTAACTATGGCTACACCTTC.

V is TRBV15 and J is TRBJ1-6, with 7 bases lining up with TRBD1. With 2 bases clipped from V and 14 bases from J, the junction kept 12 bases outside the gene matches. CDR1 is LNHNV and CDR2 is YYDKDF in the germline V gene (reference sequence). The CDR3 has 15 residues. This CDR3 reads CATSRPPGQPITLHF. The CDR3 nucleotides are TGTGCCACCAGCAGACCTCCGGGACAGCCAATAACCCTCCACTTT.

This chain joins TRBV27 and TRBJ2-7; D not certain. From germline, CDR1 is MNHEY and CDR2 SMNVEV (reference sequence). V was trimmed by 3 bases and J by 3 bases, leaving 9 bases between them. The CDR3 totals 13 residues. The CDR3 coding sequence is TGTGCCAGCAGTTTTAGGGTAGGCTACGAGCAGTACTTC. Translated: CASSFRVGYEQYF.

The gene calls are TRBV7-9 and TRBJ2-7; 9 nucleotides align to TRBD2. Germline trimming cut 4 bases from V and 4 bases from J; bases unmatched to any gene: 11. The CDR3 contains 16 residues. Germline V gene lookup returns CDR1 SEHNR and CDR2 FQNEAQ (reference sequence). The CDR3 DNA reads as TGTGCCAGCAGCTCGGGACTAGCAGCCCTGATATACGAGCAGTACTTC. This sequence encodes CASSSGLAALIYEQYF.

Here the CDR3 reads CASSSRTGGEYEQYF. The DNA for the CDR3 is TGTGCCAGCAGCTCCAGGACAGGCGGCGAGTACGAGCAGTACTTC. This chain connects TRBV13 to TRBJ2-7; 7 bases agree with TRBD1. The CDR3 contains 15 residues. V trimming: 4 bases; J trimming: 4 bases; junction bases outside the gene matches: 10. The germline V gene encodes CDR1 PRHDT and CDR2 FYEKMQ (reference sequence).

The chain employs TRBV19 and TRBJ1-2; D ambiguous. V was shortened by 3 bases and J by 7 bases, with 15 bases between the two germline ends. Germline V gene sequence: CDR1 LNHDA, CDR2 SQIVND (reference sequence). The CDR3 contains 14 residues. The CDR3, as DNA: TGTGCCAGTAGTATTCCGAACACCTCAGCTGGCTACACCTTC. It is translated as CASSIPNTSAGYTF.

The chain recombines TRBV28 with TRBJ2-7; TRBD1 matches at 7 bases. Germline-derived CDR1 and CDR2 are MDHEN and SYDVKM. CDR3 length equals 21 residues. V lost 4 bases, J lost 0 bases, and 24 bases stayed unmatched. The CDR3 sequence is CASSSRRTARQGKKNSYEQYF. The DNA for the CDR3 is TGTGCCAGCAGTTCTAGACGGACGGCGAGACAGGGAAAGAAAAACTCCTACGAGCAGTACTTC.

Comments on this clone: Other nucleotide sequences in the sample specify the same CDR3. This sequence joins TRBV28 and TRBJ2-7, with 7 bases aligning to TRBD1. Looked up from germline, CDR1 is MDHEN and CDR2 is SYDVKM. The CDR3 has 14 residues. After removal of 2 bases from V and 2 bases from J, the junction contained 3 bases not matched to a gene. CDR3 sequence (DNA): TGTGCCAGCAGTTTAGGACAGGCCCCCTACGAGCAGTACTTC. The encoded protein is CASSLGQAPYEQYF.

This clone was detected once. The genes are TRBV5-6 and TRBJ2-7; 10 bases agree with TRBD1. J gave up 7 bases and V 1 base, and 5 bases lay outside the gene matches. This CDR3 is 14 amino acids long. The germline V gene encodes CDR1 SGHDT and CDR2 YYEEEE. The CDR3: CASSLPDRGLEQYF. The CDR3 DNA sequence: TGTGCCAGCAGCTTGCCTGACAGGGGGCTGGAGCAGTACTTC.

This rearrangement joins TRBV9 to TRBJ2-5, with TRBD2 matching 7 bases. V dropped 3 bases and J dropped 9; count of bases not matched to a gene: 5. Germline CDR1 is SGDLS and CDR2 is YYNGEE. The CDR3 is 12 amino acids. In DNA form, the CDR3 reads TGTGCCAGCAGCGCCCTCCGGGGGGCCCAGTACTTC. This encodes CASSALRGAQYF. Supplemented by reference TRBV9 and TRBJ2-5, the full variable domain reads DSGVTQTPKHLITATGQRVTLRCSPRSGDLSVYWYQQSLDQGLQFLIQYYNGEERAKGNILERFSAQQFPDLHSELNLSSLELGDSALYFCASSALRGAQYFGPGTRLLVL.

The CDR3 DNA reads as TGCAGCGTTGAGCTAGCGGGACAGGTTAGCGAGCAGTACTTC. Translation gives CSVELAGQVSEQYF. V gene TRBV29-1 combines with J gene TRBJ2-5, with D maybe TRBD2 (9 bases). The assigned J gene may be wrong: the sequence end matches TRBJ2-7 better. The germline gives CDR1 SQVTM, CDR2 ANQGSEA. The CDR3 consists of 14 residues.

The V gene is TRBV5-1, the J gene TRBJ1-5; no reliable D call. In germline, CDR1 is SGHRS, CDR2 YFSETQ. The ends were cut back, 4 bases at V and 5 bases at J, with 4 bases in the middle. This CDR3 is built from 11 residues. As DNA, the CDR3 is TGCGCCAGCAGCCCCGATCAGCCCCAGCATTTT. This translates into CASSPDQPQHF.

This chain's CDR3 is CASSSPIGGPRDTQYF. The CDR3 coding sequence is TGTGCCAGCAGTTCCCCCATCGGGGGCCCTCGGGATACGCAGTATTTT. The chain employs TRBV28 and TRBJ2-3; the D gene could be TRBD1 or TRBD2 (6 bases each). CDR3 length: 16 residues. With 4 bases removed from V and 6 bases from J, the gap between germline ends came to 20 bases. Germline V gene data show CDR1 as MDHEN and CDR2 as SYDVKM.

The CDR3 region has the DNA TGTGCCAGCAGCCCATTCGAGCTCGGGGCCAACGTCCTGACTTTC. This sequence encodes CASSPFELGANVLTF. The rearrangement links TRBV4-2 to TRBJ2-6; D not certain. The V gene's germline CDR1 is LGHNA and CDR2 YNFKEQ. CDR3 size: 15 residues. Trimming pared 4 bases from V and 4 bases from J, leaving 11 bases between.

The chain employs TRBV19 and TRBJ2-1; perhaps TRBD2 as D (5 bases). CDR3 length: 14 residues. Germline V gene sequence: CDR1 LNHDA, CDR2 SQIVND (reference sequence). Trimming took off 7 bases at V and 15 bases at J, with 25 bases between the two ends. For the CDR3, the DNA is TGTGCCAGTAAGGAAAGGAATAGCGACCTAGTTCGGTTCTTC. Amino acids: CASKERNSDLVRFF. Full variable domain (outside the CDR3, taken from reference TRBV19 and TRBJ2-1): DGGITQSPKYLFRKEGQNVTLSCEQNLNHDAMYWYRQDPGQGLRLIYYSQIVNDFQKGDIAEGYSVSREKKESFPLTVTSAQKNPTAFYLCASKERNSDLVRFFGPGTRLTVL.

J is TRBJ2-4 and V is TRBV28, with a weak D call TRBD1 (5 bases). This CDR3 spans 13 amino acids. Trimming shortened V by 4 bases and J by 15 bases, and 19 bases separated the two germline ends. Germline lookup yields CDR1 MDHEN and CDR2 SYDVKM. The CDR3 sequence is CASSSTVGDLGYF. The CDR3 DNA follows: TGTGCCAGCAGTTCCACTGTAGGGGATTTAGGGTACTTC.

This clone was recorded once. The chain combines TRBV10-1 with TRBJ1-1, with D unclear. Germline values: CDR1 WNHNN, CDR2 SYGVQD (reference sequence). This CDR3 region has 13 residues. Trimming took 4 bases from V and 6 from J, leaving 12 bases between them. Written as DNA, the CDR3 is TGCGCCAGCAGTGCCACCTTAGAGTCTGAAGCTTTCTTT. Its translation: CASSATLESEAFF.

The chain is built from TRBV30 and TRBJ2-5, with 12 bases that match TRBD1. Matching the DNA end better, TRBJ2-7 makes the J call doubtful. CDR1 is GTSNPN, CDR2 SVGIG, per germline (reference sequence). The CDR3 consists of 16 residues. In DNA, the CDR3 is TGTGCCTGGAGTCGGGCCGGGGACAGGGGGCTATACGAGCAGTACTTC. Its protein product is CAWSRAGDRGLYEQYF.

This rearrangement joins TRBV6-6 to TRBJ2-5; 7 nucleotides line up with TRBD1. The CDR3 totals 14 residues. CDR1 and CDR2 from the germline V gene are MNHNY and SVGAGI (reference sequence). Germline trimming cut 5 bases from V and 0 bases from J; bases unmatched to any gene: 3. The CDR3 nucleotides read TGTGCCAGCAGTCCCCAGGGGGACCAAGAGACCCAGTACTTC. It yields the protein CASSPQGDQETQYF.